This T cell receptor beta chain was sequenced for a study of shared clonotypes between healthy human individuals. Whole-study results and caveats: Approximately 5.3% was the fraction of naive CD4 clonotypes found shared across a few donors.

The germline V gene encodes CDR1 SGHRS and CDR2 YFSETQ. V was pared by 8 bases and J by 9 bases, with 6 bases between. The CDR3 runs to 8 residues. Only CD45RO-negative cells positively selected for CCR7 counted as naive CD8 cells, so terminally differentiated effector memory CD45RA+ cells were excluded. The study enrolled healthy HIV-negative adults without recent acute infections or vaccinations as donors. The table lists this clone with a count of one. Its antigen is currently unknown. Authors' data handling: Junction-only immunoSEQ data arrived without quality scores, meaning filtering differed. Method: immunoSEQ multiplex PCR; TCRdb's copy keeps in-frame clones and lacks some. For V, J and clone size, that table is used; D and trimming come from the DNA. This sample yields about 1,900,000 clones, of which over 85% are seen a single time; 0.95% to 1.5% belongs to the top ten.

Sequenced sample: naive CD8+ T cells sorted from blood. The TCR sequence derives from a man aged 18 to 30 in good health. V usage is TRBV5-1 and J usage is TRBJ2-7; a possible D gene is TRBD2 (5 bases). The CDR3 DNA is TGCGCCAGGCGGGTGCAGTACTTC. The encoded protein is CARRVQYF.